This T cell receptor (beta chain) was profiled in a study of shared clonotypes between healthy human individuals. Study observations and caveats: Generation of non-shared clonotypes was less probable than generation of clonotypes shared by all four donors.

Each sample came from a Caucasian adult donor living in Nashville, Tennessee. With respect to this clone: The target antigen is unknown.

Germline-derived CDR1 and CDR2 are SEHNR and FQNEAQ (reference sequence). The CDR3 runs 14 residues. V was trimmed by 2 bases and J by 3 bases, leaving 11 bases between them. The deep-level immunoSEQ assay was used. Data came from immunoSEQ multiplex PCR; TCRdb stores just in-frame clones and leaves some out. The sample has more than 2 million clones, more than 90% seen once; the top ten hold about 0.13%. This TCR came from a man younger than 35 in good health. Input material: naive CD4+ T cells sorted from blood. The subset denotes: CD45RA+ positively selected. The chain couples TRBV7-9 to TRBJ2-7, with D tentatively TRBD1 or TRBD2 (5 bases each). Here the CDR3 reads CASSLSGSGYEQYF. CDR3 coding DNA: TGTGCCAGCAGCTTATCAGGGAGTGGCTACGAGCAGTACTTC.